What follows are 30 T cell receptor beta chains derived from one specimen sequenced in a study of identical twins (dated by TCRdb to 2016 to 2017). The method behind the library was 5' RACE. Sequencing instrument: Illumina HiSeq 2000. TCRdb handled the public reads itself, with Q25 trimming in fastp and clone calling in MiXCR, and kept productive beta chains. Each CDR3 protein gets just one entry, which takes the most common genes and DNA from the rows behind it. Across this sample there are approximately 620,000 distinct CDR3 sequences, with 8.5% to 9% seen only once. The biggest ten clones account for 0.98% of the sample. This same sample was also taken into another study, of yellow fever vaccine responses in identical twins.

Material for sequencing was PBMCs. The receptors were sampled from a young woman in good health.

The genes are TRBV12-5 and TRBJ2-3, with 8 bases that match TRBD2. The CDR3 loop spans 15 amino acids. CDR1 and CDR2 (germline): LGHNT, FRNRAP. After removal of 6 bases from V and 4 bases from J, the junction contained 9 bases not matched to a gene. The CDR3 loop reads CASGREGRRADTQYF. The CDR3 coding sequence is TGTGCTAGTGGCCGGGAGGGGAGACGTGCAGATACGCAGTATTTT.

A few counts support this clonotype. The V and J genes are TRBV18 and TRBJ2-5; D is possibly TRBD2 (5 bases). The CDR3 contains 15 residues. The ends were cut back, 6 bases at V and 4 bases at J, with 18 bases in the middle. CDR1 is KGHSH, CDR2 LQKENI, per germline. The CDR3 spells CASSPWGSGTETQYF. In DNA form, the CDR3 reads TGTGCCAGCTCCCCCTGGGGAAGCGGTACAGAGACCCAGTACTTC.

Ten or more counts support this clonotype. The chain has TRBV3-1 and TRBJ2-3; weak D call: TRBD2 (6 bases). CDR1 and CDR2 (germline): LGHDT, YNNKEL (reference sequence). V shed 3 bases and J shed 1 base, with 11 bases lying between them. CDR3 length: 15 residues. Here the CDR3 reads CASSQRGAGTDTQYF. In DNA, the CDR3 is TGTGCCAGCAGCCAGCGCGGGGCTGGCACAGATACGCAGTATTTT.

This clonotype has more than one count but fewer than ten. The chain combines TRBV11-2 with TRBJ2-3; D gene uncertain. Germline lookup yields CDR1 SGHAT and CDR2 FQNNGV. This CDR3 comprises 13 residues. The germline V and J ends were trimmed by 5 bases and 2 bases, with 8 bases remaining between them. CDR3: CASSLRLTDTQYF. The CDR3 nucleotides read TGTGCCAGCAGCCTTCGGCTCACAGATACGCAGTATTTT. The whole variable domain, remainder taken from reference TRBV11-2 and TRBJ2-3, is EAGVAQSPRYKIIEKRQSVAFWCNPISGHATLYWYQQILGQGPKLLIQFQNNGVVDDSQLPKDRFSAERLKGVDSTLKIQPAKLEDSAVYLCASSLRLTDTQYFGPGTRLTVL.

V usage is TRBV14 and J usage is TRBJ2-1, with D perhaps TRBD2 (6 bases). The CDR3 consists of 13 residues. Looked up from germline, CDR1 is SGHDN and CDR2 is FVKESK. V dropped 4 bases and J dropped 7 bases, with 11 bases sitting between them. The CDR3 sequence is CASSRAGRNEQFF. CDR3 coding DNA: TGTGCCAGCAGCCGAGCAGGGAGGAATGAGCAGTTCTTC.

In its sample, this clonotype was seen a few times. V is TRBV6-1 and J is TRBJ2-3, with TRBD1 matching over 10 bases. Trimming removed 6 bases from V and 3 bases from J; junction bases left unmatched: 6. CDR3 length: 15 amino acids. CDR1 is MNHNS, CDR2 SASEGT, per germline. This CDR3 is CASSGTGANTDTQYF. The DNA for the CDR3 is TGTGCCAGCAGCGGGACAGGGGCGAATACAGATACGCAGTATTTT.

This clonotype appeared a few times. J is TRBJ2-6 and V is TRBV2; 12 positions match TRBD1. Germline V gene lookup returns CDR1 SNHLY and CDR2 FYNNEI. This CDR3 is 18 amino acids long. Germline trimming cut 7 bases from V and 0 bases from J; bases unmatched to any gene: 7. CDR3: CASISGTGGGSGANVLTF. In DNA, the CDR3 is TGTGCCAGCATCTCCGGGACAGGGGGCGGCTCTGGGGCCAACGTCCTGACTTTC.

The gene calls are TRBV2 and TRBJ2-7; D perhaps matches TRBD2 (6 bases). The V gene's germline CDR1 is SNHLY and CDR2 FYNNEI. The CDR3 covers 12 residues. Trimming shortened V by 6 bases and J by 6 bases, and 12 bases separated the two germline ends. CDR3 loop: CASSLGGLEQYF. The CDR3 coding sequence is TGTGCCAGCAGCCTCGGGGGTCTCGAGCAGTACTTC.

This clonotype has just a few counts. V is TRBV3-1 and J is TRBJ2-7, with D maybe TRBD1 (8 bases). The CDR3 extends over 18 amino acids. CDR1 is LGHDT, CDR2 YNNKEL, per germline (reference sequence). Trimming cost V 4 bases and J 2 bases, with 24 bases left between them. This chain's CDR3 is CASSPLRQGREIPYEQYF. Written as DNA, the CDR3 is TGTGCCAGCAGCCCTCTTCGACAGGGGCGGGAGATTCCCTACGAGCAGTACTTC.

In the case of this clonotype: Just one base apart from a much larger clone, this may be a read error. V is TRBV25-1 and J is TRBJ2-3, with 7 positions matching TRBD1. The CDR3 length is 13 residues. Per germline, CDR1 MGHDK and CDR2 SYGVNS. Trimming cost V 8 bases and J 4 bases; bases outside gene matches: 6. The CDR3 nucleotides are TGTGCCAGCGCAGGGCAGGGGGCAGATACGCAGTATTTT. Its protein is CASAGQGADTQYF.

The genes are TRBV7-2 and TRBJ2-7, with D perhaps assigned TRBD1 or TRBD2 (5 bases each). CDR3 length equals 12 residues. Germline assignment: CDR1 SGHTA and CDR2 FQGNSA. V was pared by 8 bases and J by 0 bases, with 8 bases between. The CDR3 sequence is CASGAGSYEQYF. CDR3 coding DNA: TGTGCCAGCGGGGCGGGCTCCTACGAGCAGTACTTC.

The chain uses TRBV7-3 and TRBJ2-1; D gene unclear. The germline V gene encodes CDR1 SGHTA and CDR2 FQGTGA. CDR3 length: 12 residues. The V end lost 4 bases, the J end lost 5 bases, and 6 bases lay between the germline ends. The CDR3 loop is CASSWQDNEQFF. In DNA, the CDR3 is TGTGCCAGCAGCTGGCAGGACAATGAGCAGTTCTTC. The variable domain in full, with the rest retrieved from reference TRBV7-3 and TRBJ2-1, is GAGVSQTPSNKVTEKGKYVELRCDPISGHTALYWYRQSLGQGPEFLIYFQGTGAADDSGLPNDRFFAVRPEGSVSTLKIQRTERGDSAVYLCASSWQDNEQFFGPGTRLTVL.

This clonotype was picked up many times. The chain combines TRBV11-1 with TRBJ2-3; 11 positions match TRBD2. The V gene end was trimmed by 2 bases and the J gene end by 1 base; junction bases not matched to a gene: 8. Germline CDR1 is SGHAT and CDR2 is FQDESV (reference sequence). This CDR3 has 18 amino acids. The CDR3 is CASSLSPGLAERTDTQYF. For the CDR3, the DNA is TGTGCCAGCAGCTTATCGCCGGGACTAGCGGAACGCACAGATACGCAGTATTTT.

CDR3 DNA: TGTGCCAGCAGCGGGCGGGACAACCCTAGTCAGCAGTACTTC. This sequence encodes CASSGRDNPSQQYF. The chain employs TRBV11-2 and TRBJ2-7, with D perhaps given as TRBD1 or TRBD2 (6 bases each). Germline CDR1 and CDR2: SGHAT and FQNNGV. There are 14 residues in the CDR3. Trimming cost V 5 bases and J 8 bases, with 19 bases left between them.

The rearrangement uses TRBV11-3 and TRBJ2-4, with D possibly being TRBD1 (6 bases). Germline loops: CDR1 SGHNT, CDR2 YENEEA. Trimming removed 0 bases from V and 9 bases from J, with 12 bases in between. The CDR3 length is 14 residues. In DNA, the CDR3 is TGTGCCAGCAGCTTAGATGGGGGCCTGGGCATTCAGTACTTC. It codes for CASSLDGGLGIQYF.

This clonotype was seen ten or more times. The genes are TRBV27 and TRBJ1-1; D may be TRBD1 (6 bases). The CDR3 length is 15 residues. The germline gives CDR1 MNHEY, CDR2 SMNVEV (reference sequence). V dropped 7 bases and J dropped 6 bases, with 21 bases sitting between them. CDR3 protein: CASTLAPGGRAEAFF. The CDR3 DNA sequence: TGTGCCAGCACCCTAGCCCCCGGGGGCAGGGCTGAAGCTTTCTTT.

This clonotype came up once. This CDR3 is CAWTVSGGELFF. The DNA of the CDR3 is TGTGCCTGGACCGTTAGTGGCGGGGAGCTGTTTTTT. The rearrangement links TRBV30 to TRBJ2-2; no firm D call. Germline V CDR1 and CDR2: GTSNPN, SVGIG (reference sequence). Trimming pared 4 bases from V and 7 bases from J, leaving 10 bases between. The CDR3 extends over 12 amino acids.

CDR3 residues: CASSREGANEKLFF. The DNA of the CDR3 is TGCGCCAGCAGCAGGGAGGGTGCTAATGAAAAACTGTTTTTT. The chain couples TRBV5-1 to TRBJ1-4; D remains ambiguous. The CDR3 loop spans 14 amino acids. V dropped 4 bases and J dropped 3 bases, with 10 bases sitting between them. The V gene's germline CDR1 is SGHRS and CDR2 YFSETQ.

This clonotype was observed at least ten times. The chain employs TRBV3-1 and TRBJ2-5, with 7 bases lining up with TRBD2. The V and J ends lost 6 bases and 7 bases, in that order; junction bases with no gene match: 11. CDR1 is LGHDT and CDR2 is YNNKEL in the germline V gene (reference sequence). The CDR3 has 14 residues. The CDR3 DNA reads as TGTGCCAGCAGTCACACTGCGGGGGACGTGACCCAGTACTTC. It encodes CASSHTAGDVTQYF.

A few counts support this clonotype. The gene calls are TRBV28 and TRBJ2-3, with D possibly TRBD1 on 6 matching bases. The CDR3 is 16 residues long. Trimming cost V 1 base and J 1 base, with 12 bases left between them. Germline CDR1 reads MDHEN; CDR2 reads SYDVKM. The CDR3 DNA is TGTGCCAGCAGTTTATCGACAGGTTCAGGCACAGATACGCAGTATTTT. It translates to CASSLSTGSGTDTQYF.

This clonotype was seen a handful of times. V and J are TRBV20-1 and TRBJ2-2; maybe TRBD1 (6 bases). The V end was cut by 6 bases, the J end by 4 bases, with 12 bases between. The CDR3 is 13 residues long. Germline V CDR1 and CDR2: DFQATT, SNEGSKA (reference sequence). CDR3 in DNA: TGCAGTGCAACAGGGACAACCACCGGGGAGCTGTTTTTT. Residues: CSATGTTTGELFF.

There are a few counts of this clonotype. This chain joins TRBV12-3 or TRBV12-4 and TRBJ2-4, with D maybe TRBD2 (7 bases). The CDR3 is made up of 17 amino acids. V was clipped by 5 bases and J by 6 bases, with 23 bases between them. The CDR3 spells CASSPLIAGAGRNIQYF. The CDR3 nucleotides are TGTGCCAGCAGTCCGCTGATCGCGGGGGCGGGGAGAAACATTCAGTACTTC.

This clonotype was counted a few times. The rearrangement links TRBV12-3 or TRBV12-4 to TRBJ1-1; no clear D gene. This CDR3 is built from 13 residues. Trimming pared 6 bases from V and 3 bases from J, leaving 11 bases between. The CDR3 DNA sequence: TGTGCCAGCAGCATGGGAGTTCACACTGAAGCTTTCTTT. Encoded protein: CASSMGVHTEAFF.

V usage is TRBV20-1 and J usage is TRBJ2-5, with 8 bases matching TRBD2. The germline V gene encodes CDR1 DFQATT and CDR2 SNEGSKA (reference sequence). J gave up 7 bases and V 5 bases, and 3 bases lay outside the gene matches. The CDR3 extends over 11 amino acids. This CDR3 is CSAQSGRTQYF. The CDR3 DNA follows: TGCAGTGCTCAAAGCGGGAGGACCCAGTACTTC.

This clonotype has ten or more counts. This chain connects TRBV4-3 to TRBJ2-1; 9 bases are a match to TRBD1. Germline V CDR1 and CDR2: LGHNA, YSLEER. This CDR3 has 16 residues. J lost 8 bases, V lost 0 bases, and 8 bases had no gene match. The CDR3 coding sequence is TGCGCCAGCAGCCAAGATCTCCGGGACAGGGTCCATGAGCAGTTCTTC. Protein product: CASSQDLRDRVHEQFF.

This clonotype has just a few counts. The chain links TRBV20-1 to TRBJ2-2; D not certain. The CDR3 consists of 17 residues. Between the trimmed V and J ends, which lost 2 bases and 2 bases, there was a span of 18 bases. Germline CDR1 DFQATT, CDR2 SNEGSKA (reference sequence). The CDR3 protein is CSARPASQHGNTGELFF. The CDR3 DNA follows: TGCAGTGCTAGACCGGCTAGTCAGCATGGCAACACCGGGGAGCTGTTTTTT.

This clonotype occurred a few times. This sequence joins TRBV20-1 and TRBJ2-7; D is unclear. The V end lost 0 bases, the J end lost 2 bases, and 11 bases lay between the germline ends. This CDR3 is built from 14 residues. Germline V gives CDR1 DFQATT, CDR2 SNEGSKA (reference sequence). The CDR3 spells CSARDSKGTYEQYF. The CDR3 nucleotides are TGCAGTGCTAGAGATTCCAAAGGGACCTACGAGCAGTACTTC.

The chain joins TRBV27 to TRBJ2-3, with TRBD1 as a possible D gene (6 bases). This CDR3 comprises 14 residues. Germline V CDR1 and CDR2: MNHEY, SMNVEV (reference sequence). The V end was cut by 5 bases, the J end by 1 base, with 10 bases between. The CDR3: CASSPYRGTDTQYF. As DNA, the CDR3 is TGTGCCAGCAGTCCATACAGGGGCACAGATACGCAGTATTTT.

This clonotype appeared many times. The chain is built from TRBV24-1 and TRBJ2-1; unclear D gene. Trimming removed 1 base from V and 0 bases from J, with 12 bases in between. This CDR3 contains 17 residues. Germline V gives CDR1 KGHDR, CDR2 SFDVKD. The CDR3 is CATSDFSSLSSYNEQFF. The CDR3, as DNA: TGTGCCACCAGTGATTTTTCTTCGTTAAGCTCCTACAATGAGCAGTTCTTC.

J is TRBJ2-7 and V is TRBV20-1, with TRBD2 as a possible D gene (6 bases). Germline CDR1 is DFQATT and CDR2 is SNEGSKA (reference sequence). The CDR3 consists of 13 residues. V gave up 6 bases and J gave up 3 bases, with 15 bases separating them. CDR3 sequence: CSANTGTHYEQYF. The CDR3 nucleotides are TGCAGTGCAAACACCGGGACTCACTACGAGCAGTACTTC.